The present T cell receptor beta chain was sequenced within a study of CD8+ T cells in alopecia areata. Overall study context: After 6 to 18 months of tofacitinib, follow-up continued 6 months off drug. The study, taken as a whole, reports: Affected lesional scalp, above all in alopecia totalis/universalis, was more clonal than normal scalp. TCR sharing was clearer in mice than between patients, perhaps partly owing to patient HLA diversity.

V was cut by 0 bases and J by 3 bases, with 9 bases left in between. CDR1 SGHRS and CDR2 YFSETQ come from the germline V gene. CDR3 size: 14 residues. Extracted RNA was reverse transcribed into cDNA, the sequencing template. Libraries were prepared by immunoSEQ multiplex PCR; TCRdb keeps only in-frame clonotypes and omits some of them. This sample has more than 100,000 clones, with roughly 54% found just once. In alopecia areata patients, both lesional scalp punch biopsies and peripheral blood were collected. This clone was observed a handful of times. The antigen remains unidentified. The source was CD4+ T cells sorted from blood, collected at week 0. The V gene is TRBV5-1, the J gene TRBJ2-5; D not certain. The receptor was derived from a human donor with alopecia areata. In DNA form, the CDR3 reads TGCGCCAGCAGCTTGGCGTCGGCGGAAGAGACCCAGTACTTC. Its translation is CASSLASAEETQYF.